One TCR beta chain is described in this entry. This clonotype has ten or more counts. Base qualities are not provided; no much larger clone lies one nucleotide away. Per the publication, the treatment or condition label means: live attenuated yellow fever vaccine strain. PBMCs were isolated from peripheral blood using a standard Ficoll-Paque protocol. With anti-CD3 and anti-CD8 staining plus a dextramer loaded with the yellow fever NS4B epitope peptide, the researchers sorted epitope-specific CD8 T cells. RNA was extracted with TriZol from bulk PBMCs, CD4 and CD8 fractions, and dextramer-positive and dextramer-negative fractions. The sample comes from a study of T cells after yellow fever vaccination (dated by TCRdb to the late 2010s). Context from the whole study: The SMART-Seq v4 Ultra Low Input RNA kit was used to prepare libraries from fractions with low cell numbers. To follow T-cell clones before and after primary and booster YFV17D yellow fever vaccination, bulk TCR alpha and beta repertoires were sequenced over time. Bulk PBMC replicates and cell subsets were isolated from blood drawn at multiple timepoints before and after both primary and secondary immunization. Two healthy male donors, one aged 18 to 30 and one aged 30 to 40 years, made up the cohort.

The study at large found these results: Because the study included only a couple of donors, the extent to which the findings can be generalized is limited. Most clones expanded after primary vaccination (almost 97% of CD4 and 80% to 90% of CD8) were re-detected after the booster, suggesting that broad memory maintenance occurred. Because abundant contaminating clonotypes from the bulk population could be contained in FACS-sorted repertoires, computational filtering was required. The secondary T-cell response was found to be weaker but faster than the primary response, with a peak reached on day 5 rather than on day 15. A small share of clonotypes was detected in both CD4 and CD8 compartments, with the overlap likely arising from convergent recombination.

Relative to germline, V is 4 bases shorter and J is 5 bases shorter, with 14 bases between their ends. From its cysteine to its phenylalanine, the CDR3 spans 14 amino acids. Of all the DNA, just the CDR3 is kept, 42 bases in frame from base 1. TCR cDNA was synthesized by 5'RACE template switching, which introduced a universal primer site and unique molecular identifiers. Priming for cDNA synthesis came from both the TCR alpha and TCR beta constant segments. Library amplification involved two PCR steps, and the second step added sample barcodes and sequencing adapters. Libraries were sequenced on Illumina HiSeq 2500 (2x100 bp) or NovaSeq (2x150 bp). In the authors' own workflow: MIGEC was used to demultiplex reads and collapse the reads into UMI consensus sequences, and MiXCR was used for V(D)J alignment. Vaccine-responding clonotypes were identified with edgeR using replicate PBMC samples, with FDR below 0.01 and a log2 fold change above 5 up to day 15 being required. Bulk clonotypes were assigned CD4 or CD8 identity according to which sequenced CD4 or CD8 repertoire held them at higher abundance. A clonotype counted as NS4B-specific if enriched at least 10-fold in dextramer-positive versus dextramer-negative fractions, with CD4-biased clonotypes left out. TCRdb reworked the public reads: Q25 trimming with fastp, MiXCR clone assembly, productive beta chains retained. Every distinct CDR3 protein forms one entry, paired with its most common genes and DNA. Here the V and J calls rest on TCRdb's processing, not on the authors' analysis. The sample table lists around 49,000 distinct CDR3 sequences, 6.8% of them with a count of one. The ten largest account for about 15% of the sample.

This material consisted of CD8+ T cells not binding an NS4B(214-222) dextramer, sorted from PBMCs, taken 45 days after the yellow fever booster vaccination. What the cell subset or site label conveys for this sample: NS4B epitope dextramer-negative CD8 T cells. The origin of this receptor is a man aged 25-45 years who received the YFV17D yellow fever vaccine. Recombination connected TRBV12-3 or TRBV12-4 to TRBJ2-5, with a tentative D gene TRBD1 over 7 matching bases. The CDR3 protein is CASSSKGAGETQYF. The sequenced DNA is TGTGCCAGCAGTTCGAAGGGGGCGGGGGAGACCCAGTACTTC.